The text below deals with one TCR beta chain. The data were produced by immunoSEQ multiplex PCR, yet TCRdb's version contains in-frame clones alone and is incomplete. Among tens of thousands of clones listed, more than 85% were seen once. This entry comes from a study of T cell changes during pregnancy in multiple sclerosis. Per germline, CDR1 MNHEY and CDR2 SMNVEV (reference sequence). V was clipped by 6 bases and J by 4 bases, with 19 bases between them. CDR3 length: 15 amino acids. The source of this sequence is a female donor with multiple sclerosis, enrolled in a pregnancy study. The sample in question was CD8+ T cells from peripheral blood mononuclear cells, obtained in the second trimester of pregnancy. V usage is TRBV27 and J usage is TRBJ2-7; D perhaps matches TRBD1 (6 bases). CDR3 amino acids: CASSSAGRGGYEQYF. For the CDR3, the DNA is TGTGCCAGCAGCTCCGCCGGCAGGGGCGGGTACGAGCAGTACTTC.